This record concerns one T cell receptor beta chain sequence. As yet, its antigen is unknown. Here immunoSEQ multiplex PCR was the method, and the copy in TCRdb shows in-frame clones only, minus some. The table lists more than 95,000 clones, about 80% of them singletons. The germline CDR1 and CDR2 sequences are KGHSH and LQKENI. This CDR3 is 16 amino acids long. The V segment lost 2 bases and the J segment 7 bases; nucleotides outside the gene matches: 4. These data are taken from a study of T cell clones after liver transplantation. About the study: Post-transplant blood was tracked for graft-donor-reactive T cell clones identified in a pre-transplant mixed lymphocyte reaction. Tolerance: complete withdrawal held at least one year, liver enzymes staying within twice normal. Notes on the study in general: Migration into the graft, not deletion, may explain lost graft donor-reactive T cells. A larger donor-reactive than third-party decline suggested partial antigen-specific deletion.

The rearrangement uses TRBV18 and TRBJ2-1; 14 bases are a match to TRBD2. The material sequenced was CD4+ T cells from blood, taken approximately 43 months after liver transplant. This sequence was found in a human patient who received a liver transplant. Among the T cells, some may be from the graft donor. The CDR3 here is CASSPWGTSGSNEQFF. For the CDR3, the DNA is TGTGCCAGCTCACCATGGGGGACTAGCGGGAGTAATGAGCAGTTCTTC.